These 12 T cell receptor beta chains were sequenced from one sample in a study of T cell repertoires in cytomegalovirus infection. No antigens are known for them. TCRdb passed the reads through MiXCR, listing each CDR3 protein once. The table records approximately 910,000 distinct CDR3 sequences, around 30% of them present only once. The sequences come from cultured CD8+ T cells from PBMCs, collected from culture after CMV antigen stimulation. The source of these receptors is a human donor in good health (CMV status not recorded). Some clones in this sample may be carry-over from other donors' samples.

This clonotype was observed many times. The chain's CDR3 is CASSGGTASSTDTQYF. The DNA for the CDR3 is TGTGCCAGCAGTGGGGGGACAGCCTCCTCCACAGATACGCAGTATTTT. The V call is TRBV27, the J call TRBJ2-3; a possible D gene is TRBD1 (7 bases). Looked up from germline, CDR1 is MNHEY and CDR2 is SMNVEV (reference sequence). Trimming cost V 5 bases and J 2 bases, with 17 bases left between them. The length of the CDR3 is 16 residues.

This sequence joins TRBV6-1 and TRBJ1-2; a possible D gene is TRBD1 (5 bases). The germline V and J ends were trimmed by 0 bases and 8 bases, with 16 bases remaining between them. The CDR3 consists of 15 residues. Looked up from germline, CDR1 is MNHNS and CDR2 is SASEGT. CDR3 coding DNA: TGTGCCAGCAGTGAAGCTCCCGGGGGAGGGAAAGGCTACACCTTC. Residues: CASSEAPGGGKGYTF.

On this clonotype: A much larger clone lies a single base off, so this may be a read error. The chain uses TRBV7-9 and TRBJ2-7; 12 nucleotides line up with TRBD1. The CDR3 spans 14 residues. CDR1 is SEHNR, CDR2 FQNEAQ, per germline (reference sequence). Trimming at V came to 5 bases and at J to 5 bases, leaving 4 bases not matched to a gene. The CDR3 DNA is TGTGCCAGCAGCATGGGGACAGGGGGCCACGAGCAGTACTTC. This translates into CASSMGTGGHEQYF.

The chain recombines TRBV29-1 with TRBJ2-1, with 10 bases that match TRBD2. Germline V gene sequence: CDR1 SQVTM, CDR2 ANQGSEA. V was clipped by 4 bases and J by 6 bases; unmatched bases: 3. This CDR3 is built from 13 residues. Written as DNA, the CDR3 is TGCAGCGTTGTTGCTAGCGGGGGCAATGAGCAGTTCTTC. This codes for CSVVASGGNEQFF.

This chain connects TRBV12-3 or TRBV12-4 to TRBJ1-1; the D is unclear. Trimming pared 3 bases from V and 0 bases from J, leaving 8 bases between. The CDR3 extends over 14 amino acids. This chain's CDR3 is CASSFRAVNTEAFF. The CDR3 DNA reads TGTGCCAGCAGTTTCCGAGCAGTGAACACTGAAGCTTTCTTT.

The chain recombines TRBV29-1 with TRBJ2-3, with D unresolved. The CDR3 loop spans 10 amino acids. Trimming took off 7 bases at V and 6 bases at J, with 8 bases between the two ends. Looked up from germline, CDR1 is SQVTM and CDR2 is ANQGSEA. The CDR3 region is CSAVGDTQYF. DNA for the CDR3: TGCAGCGCCGTCGGGGATACGCAGTATTTT.

V usage is TRBV27 and J usage is TRBJ1-2; 7 positions match TRBD1. This CDR3 has 16 residues. The junction had 8 bases not matched to a gene; V was cut back by 2 bases and J by 2 bases. Germline V CDR1 and CDR2: MNHEY, SMNVEV (reference sequence). The CDR3 loop reads CASSLKGIGGNYGYTF. In DNA, the CDR3 is TGTGCCAGCAGTTTAAAAGGGATAGGGGGCAACTATGGCTACACCTTC.

The rearrangement links TRBV27 to TRBJ1-1, with D tentatively TRBD1 (5 bases). The CDR3 contains 13 residues. CDR1 MNHEY and CDR2 SMNVEV come from the germline V gene (reference sequence). V was pared by 6 bases and J by 8 bases, with 16 bases between. The CDR3 sequence is CASRGDSIVEAFF. The CDR3 bases are TGTGCCAGCAGGGGAGACAGTATCGTCGAAGCTTTCTTT.

This rearrangement joins TRBV20-1 to TRBJ1-4; tentatively, D is TRBD1 (5 bases). CDR1 is DFQATT and CDR2 is SNEGSKA in the germline V gene (reference sequence). The CDR3 is 14 residues long. Trimming removed 2 bases from V and 2 bases from J, with 9 bases in between. The CDR3 protein is CSARIDSTNEKLFF. DNA of the CDR3: TGCAGTGCTAGAATCGACAGTACTAATGAAAAACTGTTTTTT.

The chain combines TRBV20-1 with TRBJ1-2; tentative D call: TRBD1 (6 bases). Trimming left V 1 base short and J 5 bases short, with 11 bases between. Germline CDR1 is DFQATT and CDR2 is SNEGSKA (reference sequence). This CDR3 has 13 amino acids. CDR3 sequence reads: CSARVGGGYGYTF. The CDR3 DNA is TGCAGTGCTAGAGTTGGGGGCGGGTATGGCTACACCTTC.

This sequence joins TRBV13 and TRBJ1-6; D unclear. CDR1 and CDR2 (germline): PRHDT, FYEKMQ (reference sequence). V was clipped by 0 bases and J by 12 bases, with 6 bases between them. This CDR3 has 12 residues. In DNA form, the CDR3 reads TGTGCCAGCAGCTTAGGCGGGCTACCCCTCCACTTT. This sequence encodes CASSLGGLPLHF.

This clonotype was observed a handful of times. The J gene is TRBJ2-2, the V gene TRBV7-9; D possibly corresponds to TRBD2 (5 bases). V was clipped by 6 bases and J by 4 bases, with 15 bases between them. The CDR3 consists of 15 residues. Germline CDR1 is SEHNR and CDR2 is FQNEAQ (reference sequence). For the CDR3, the DNA is TGTGCCAGCAGTCATGGGGAAGGAGGCACCGGGGAGCTGTTTTTT. Protein: CASSHGEGGTGELFF.